The entry below gives a single T cell receptor beta chain sequence along with its context. Its antigen remains unidentified. The V and J ends lost 2 bases and 4 bases, in that order; junction bases with no gene match: 8. CDR1 is GTSNPN, CDR2 SVGIG, per germline (reference sequence). There are 14 residues in the CDR3. The time point denotes: week 5, during vaccination. A 20-mer mutant IDH1 peptide at 300 ug was injected subcutaneously with topical imiquimod. The sample originates from a study of a mutant IDH1 vaccine in newly diagnosed glioma. Study at large: Eight vaccinations were given in weeks 1, 3, 5, 7, 11, 15, 19 and 23.

Regarding the study as a whole: The study observed vaccine-induced immune responses in approximately 93% of patients.

Repertoires were generated with immunoSEQ multiplex PCR, while TCRdb's copy carries only in-frame clones and drops some. The table records fewer than 40,000 clones, approximately 53% of them present only once. This receptor was taken from a woman aged 18-35 years with glioma. Sequencing used PBMCs, obtained from a glioma patient whose treatment included an IDH1 peptide vaccine. The rearrangement links TRBV30 to TRBJ2-7; 7 bases line up with TRBD1. The CDR3 DNA sequence: TGTGCCTGGAGTAAAGGGACAGACCTATACGAGCAGTACTTC. It codes for CAWSKGTDLYEQYF.